The TCR beta chain under discussion was sequenced for a study of identical twins. This clonotype was seen only a few times. Antigen: not known. J lost 0 bases, V lost 6 bases, and 7 bases had no gene match. The germline V gene has CDR1 SGHRS and CDR2 YFSETQ. The CDR3 loop spans 15 amino acids. TCRdb analysed the 5' RACE reads with MiXCR anew, one entry per CDR3 protein. Of 450,000 or so distinct CDR3 sequences listed, less than 25% are singletons. General observations from the study: Model-predicted out-of-frame TCR alpha sharing fell below observed values in monozygotic twins.

A further study also used this sample, focusing on T cells expressing NK-cell markers.

The sequence was obtained from a woman aged 18-29 years in good health. The specimen sequenced was CD4+ T cells sorted from blood. This sequence joins TRBV5-1 and TRBJ2-7, with TRBD2 matching over 9 bases. The CDR3 spells CASTRTSGSSYEQYF. Written as DNA, the CDR3 is TGCGCCAGCACCCGAACTAGCGGGTCCTCCTACGAGCAGTACTTC.